A single sample gave rise to the 13 T cell receptor beta chains below, sequenced in a study of T cells after yellow fever vaccination (dated by TCRdb to the late 2010s). Receptor amplification or capture employed 5' RACE. The listed sequencing device is Illumina HiSeq 2500. The public reads were quality trimmed at Q25 with fastp and then assembled into clones with MiXCR by TCRdb, keeping productive beta chains. Identical CDR3 proteins give one entry, which carries the most common genes and DNA. This sample lists approximately 74,000 distinct CDR3 sequences; around 5% were detected once. The biggest ten clones account for less than 2.5% of the sample. This sample's treatment or condition label indicates: live attenuated yellow fever vaccine strain. This specimen consisted of CD4+ T cells sorted from PBMCs, obtained less than 16 days after the first yellow fever vaccination. These receptors all stem from a man aged 18 to 30 who received the YFV17D yellow fever vaccine.

This clonotype has at least ten counts. The V and J genes are TRBV7-9 and TRBJ1-1, with TRBD1 as a possible D gene (5 bases). Germline V CDR1 and CDR2: SEHNR, FQNEAQ (reference sequence). The CDR3 extends over 15 amino acids. Trimming took 5 bases from V and 3 from J, leaving 16 bases between them. The CDR3 loop reads CASSPRAGQYTEAFF. DNA of the CDR3: TGTGCCAGCAGCCCCCGGGCAGGACAATACACTGAAGCTTTCTTT.

This clonotype was picked up many times. The genes are TRBV25-1 and TRBJ1-6; D not certain. V was shortened by 7 bases and J by 8 bases, with 12 bases between the two germline ends. The CDR3 loop spans 13 amino acids. Looked up from germline, CDR1 is MGHDK and CDR2 is SYGVNS. CDR3 amino acids: CASTNVGDSPLHF. DNA of the CDR3: TGTGCCAGCACCAACGTTGGGGATTCACCCCTCCACTTT. Drawing the rest from reference TRBV25-1 and TRBJ1-6, the complete variable domain is EADIYQTPRYLVIGTGKKITLECSQTMGHDKMYWYQQDPGMELHLIHYSYGVNSTEKGDLSSESTVSRIRTEHFPLTLESARPSHTSQYLCASTNVGDSPLHFGNGTRLTVT.

At least ten counts were recorded for this clonotype. The V gene is TRBV9, the J gene TRBJ1-3; TRBD1 might be the D (5 bases). Deletions cut 1 base from V and 2 bases from J, with 7 bases between. This CDR3 region has 14 residues. Germline-derived CDR1 and CDR2 are SGDLS and YYNGEE. The CDR3 nucleotides are TGTGCCAGCAGCGTACCAGGGACTGGAAACACCATATATTTT. Translated: CASSVPGTGNTIYF.

The table lists this clonotype with many counts. The chain recombines TRBV7-6 with TRBJ1-1; 8 bases match TRBD1. V was clipped by 7 bases and J by 4 bases; unmatched bases: 11. Per germline, CDR1 SGHVS and CDR2 FNYEAQ. The CDR3 consists of 15 residues. Written as DNA, the CDR3 is TGTGCCAGCACCTTTCCCACAGGGGGGTTCACTGAAGCTTTCTTT. It specifies CASTFPTGGFTEAFF.

In its sample, this clonotype was seen many times. This rearrangement joins TRBV18 to TRBJ1-2; D is uncertain. The CDR3 has 16 residues. CDR1 and CDR2 from the germline V gene are KGHSH and LQKENI. With 3 bases removed from V and 0 bases from J, the gap between germline ends came to 14 bases. The CDR3 DNA reads TGTGCCAGCTCACCTGCCCGGGCAGACACTAACTATGGCTACACCTTC. Protein sequence: CASSPARADTNYGYTF.

There are many counts of this clonotype. The V call is TRBV12-3 or TRBV12-4, the J call TRBJ1-1; D might be TRBD1 (5 bases). The CDR3 consists of 12 residues. The germline V and J ends were trimmed by 3 bases and 6 bases, with 8 bases remaining between them. In nucleotides, the CDR3 is TGTGCCAGCAGTTTCAGGGAGGCTGAAGCTTTCTTT. Translation: CASSFREAEAFF.

This clonotype was counted at least ten times. This sequence joins TRBV10-3 and TRBJ2-7; TRBD1 agrees at 8 bases. The CDR3 is 14 amino acids. J lost 2 bases, V lost 0 bases, and 0 bases had no gene match. Germline lookup yields CDR1 ENHRY and CDR2 SYGVKD. CDR3 DNA sequence: TGTGCCATCAGTGAGTCGGACAGGGCCTACGAGCAGTACTTC. It encodes CAISESDRAYEQYF.

The table lists this clonotype with many counts. This chain links TRBV19 with TRBJ2-7; 7 positions match TRBD1. The germline CDR1 and CDR2 sequences are LNHDA and SQIVND (reference sequence). The CDR3 sequence is 15 residues long. V trimming: 7 bases; J trimming: 2 bases; junction bases outside the gene matches: 11. The CDR3 loop is CASKLVGQGAYEQYF. The DNA of the CDR3 is TGTGCCAGTAAGCTGGTTGGGCAGGGGGCCTACGAGCAGTACTTC.

This clonotype was seen many times. The chain carries TRBV20-1 and TRBJ1-5; D ambiguous. CDR3 length: 12 amino acids. Between the trimmed V and J ends, which lost 6 bases and 6 bases, there was a span of 12 bases. CDR1 is DFQATT and CDR2 is SNEGSKA in the germline V gene (reference sequence). CDR3 protein: CSAQTVGQPQHF. DNA for the CDR3: TGCAGTGCCCAGACGGTGGGTCAGCCCCAGCATTTT.

In its sample, this clonotype was seen many times. V gene TRBV5-5 combines with J gene TRBJ2-2; 8 bases map to TRBD1. Germline CDR1 reads SGHKS; CDR2 reads YYEKEE (reference sequence). This CDR3 spans 15 amino acids. Trimming cost V 4 bases and J 5 bases; bases outside gene matches: 7. The CDR3 bases are TGTGCCAGCAGCCTAGGACAGGGATGGACCGGGGAGCTGTTTTTT. Protein sequence: CASSLGQGWTGELFF.

This clonotype was seen many times. In DNA form, the CDR3 reads TGTGCCAGCAGCCAAGTGGAACGCGGGGCTGGCTACACCTTC. Amino acids: CASSQVERGAGYTF. The gene calls are TRBV3-1 and TRBJ1-2; perhaps TRBD1 as D (5 bases). The germline V gene has CDR1 LGHDT and CDR2 YNNKEL (reference sequence). V lost 1 base and J lost 7, with 13 bases in between. The CDR3 spans 14 residues.

In its sample, this clonotype was seen many times. The V and J genes are TRBV7-2 and TRBJ2-1; D ambiguous. The CDR3 runs to 15 residues. The V end was cut by 4 bases, the J end by 1 base, with 11 bases between. CDR1 is SGHTA and CDR2 is FQGNSA in the germline V gene. The CDR3 here is CASSSSPSSYNEQFF. DNA for the CDR3: TGTGCCAGCAGCTCTTCGCCTTCTTCCTACAATGAGCAGTTCTTC.

This clonotype was detected many times. The rearrangement joins TRBV4-2 to TRBJ2-7; tentative D call: TRBD1 (6 bases). Germline assignment: CDR1 LGHNA and CDR2 YNFKEQ. V was cut by 1 base and J by 12 bases, with 19 bases left in between. This CDR3 contains 14 residues. The CDR3 loop is CASSQVRGETGMYF. As DNA, the CDR3 is TGTGCCAGCAGCCAAGTACGAGGGGAGACAGGAATGTACTTC.